The clone carrying this TCR beta chain was seen more than once but under ten times. The target antigen is unknown. MiXCR was run by TCRdb on the reads, yielding one entry per CDR3 protein. This sample carries under 800,000 distinct CDR3 sequences, less than 25% of them seen once, and the ten largest clones take approximately 8%. CDR3 length: 14 amino acids. Germline loops: CDR1 MNHEY, CDR2 SVGEGT. Trimming removed 7 bases at V and 0 bases at J, with 10 bases between. This specimen comes from a study of T cell repertoires in cytomegalovirus infection. Study-wide context: Indicated by public TCR beta signatures were CMV infection and matching HLA type. Study observations and caveats: CMV-specific HLA-C-restricted TCR beta clonotypes dominated the ex vivo response.

Sequenced sample: CD8+ T cells from PBMCs. The TCR comes from a human donor in good health (CMV status not recorded). Some clones in this sample may be carry-over from other donors' samples. The chain employs TRBV6-2 or TRBV6-3 and TRBJ1-5; unclear D gene. CDR3 nucleotides: TGTGCCAGCATGGTCGGTGTTAGCAATCAGCCCCAGCATTTT. Amino acid sequence: CASMVGVSNQPQHF.